One TCR beta chain is described in this entry. These data originate in a study of blood T cell repertoires in COVID-19. Clones were sequenced by immunoSEQ multiplex PCR, and TCRdb holds only the in-frame ones, with some missing. The table lists about 230,000 clones, approximately 82% of them singletons. Specimen: peripheral blood. The receptor was derived from an older woman with active or convalescent COVID-19.

DNA for the CDR3: TGTGCCAGCAGTGAAAGGAGCCGGGGCTACACCTTC. Translating gives CASSERSRGYTF. The chain carries TRBV25-1 and TRBJ1-2; D not resolved. The CDR3 runs 12 residues. With 2 bases removed from V and 8 bases from J, the gap between germline ends came to 9 bases. In germline, CDR1 is MGHDK, CDR2 SYGVNS.